This paragraph covers one T cell receptor (beta chain) sequence. Its cognate antigen is unknown. The record originates from a study of cytomegalovirus exposure and HLA in healthy donors. Study at large: The roughly 120 validation repertoires matched the roughly 700 first-cohort repertoires in platform, a later analysis reported.

Germline CDR1 is MGHRA and CDR2 is YSYEKL. The CDR3 loop spans 13 amino acids. Trimming removed 1 base at V and 5 bases at J, with 8 bases between. Findings of the study overall: There were around 160 TCR beta chains listed as cytomegalovirus-associated. Clusters of TCRs from the first cohort tended to co-occur in the approximately 130 validation repertoires (as a later analysis found). While the bulk of TCR sequences proved rare, some public TCRs turned up in many donors.

This table comes from immunoSEQ multiplex PCR, and its TCRdb copy is limited to in-frame clones, with some not included. The repertoire has about 180,000 clones, roughly 85% of them found once; the top ten carry 16%. This chain links TRBV4-1 with TRBJ2-5, with a possible D match to TRBD2 (5 bases). This receptor was taken from a man younger than 30 in good health and CMV-seropositive. Material: PBMCs. The CDR3 DNA follows: TGCGCCAGCAGCCAAGTTAGCGAGGAGACCCAGTACTTC. Translating it yields CASSQVSEETQYF.